The source of this T cell receptor (beta chain) is a study of metastatic and nonmetastatic thyroid tumors (TCRdb year 2020). Background for the entire study: Repertoires from peripheral blood and from tumor or nodule tissue samples of malignant and benign thyroid patients were compared.

Broad study findings and their caveats: In both blood and tumor samples, TCR beta diversity was reported to be significantly higher in malignant tumors than in benign nodules.

There are many counts of this clone. This clone's antigen is unknown. It has no much larger one-base neighbor in the sample; base qualities were not kept. The method was PCR. The run used an Illumina HiSeq 4000. High-throughput sequencing was used to profile the TCR beta-chain CDR3 region of every patient. Per the source publication's procedure: CDR3 differences across clinicopathological groups were used to build a classifier for discriminating distant-metastatic papillary thyroid cancer patients. To measure repertoire diversity the researchers used the Shannon index, while the Morisita-Horn index served to gauge how similar the tumor and blood repertoires were. The public reads were reprocessed in TCRdb via fastp at Q25 and MiXCR, keeping in-frame beta chains. TCRdb, not the authors, supplied the V and J calls. The table for this sample lists about 24,000 clones; 20% to 25% of them were counted only once. Roughly 13% of the sample is in the top ten clones.

No treatment had been received by any patient before thyroid surgery. Patient clinical samples collected from about 2011 to 2018 were retrospectively analysed using T-cell receptor beta sequencing. Inclusive of the bounding cysteine and phenylalanine, the CDR3 is 13 residues long. The retained sequence is limited to the CDR3, 39 bases, with the frame set at the first base. V lost 3 bases and J lost 8 bases, and the count of bases not matched to a germline gene is 6. CDR1 and CDR2, per the germline V gene (reference sequence), are MNHEY and SMNVEV. The receptor comes from a male donor with papillary thyroid cancer or a benign thyroid nodule (not recorded which). Some clones in this sample may be carry-over from other donors' samples. Here the chain combines TRBV27 and TRBJ1-2; TRBD1 matches 7 bases in the middle. Material: blood. The nucleotides read TGTGCCAGCAGTTTCGGGCAGGGGGACGGCTACACCTTC. Translated, it gives CASSFGQGDGYTF.